This T cell receptor beta chain comes out of a study of technical replicates of blood from several donors. Note on this clone: Other DNA sequences in this specimen translate into the identical CDR3.

This table comes from immunoSEQ multiplex PCR, and its TCRdb copy is limited to in-frame clones, with some not included. This sample carries tens of thousands of clones, roughly 92% of them seen once, and the ten largest clones take 4.7%. Sequenced sample: PBMCs. This TCR was recovered from a human donor in good health. Some clones in this sample may be carry-over from other donors' samples.

The CDR3 here is CSARRGYEQYF. CDR3 sequence (DNA): TGCAGTGCTCGCAGGGGTTACGAGCAGTACTTC. The rearrangement joins TRBV20-1 to TRBJ2-7; tentatively, D is TRBD1 (6 bases). The CDR3 contains 11 residues. Trimming stripped 5 bases from V and 4 bases from J, with 9 bases between. Per germline, CDR1 DFQATT and CDR2 SNEGSKA (reference sequence).